The 25 T cell receptor beta chains given below trace back to one sample, sequenced in a study of CD8 T cells in Susac syndrome. Random hexamers primed reverse transcription of about 0.5 to 1 ug RNA. TCRdb reprocessed the immunoSEQ multiplex PCR reads via MiXCR and lists one record per CDR3 protein. The table has 150,000 or so distinct CDR3 sequences, 95% to 96% seen once. Specimen: CD8+ T cells from PBMCs. The receptors were gathered from a human donor with multiple sclerosis.

The chain combines TRBV15 with TRBJ1-2, with D unresolved. This CDR3 has 15 residues. Germline V lookup: CDR1 LNHNV, CDR2 YYDKDF (reference sequence). The V end was cut by 5 bases, the J end by 0 bases, with 13 bases between. In DNA, the CDR3 is TGTGCCACCAGCCGCCCGCAATCAGCTAACTATGGCTACACCTTC. Its protein is CATSRPQSANYGYTF.

The chain couples TRBV27 to TRBJ1-5, with a tentative D call TRBD1 (6 bases). V shed 6 bases and J shed 7 bases, with 19 bases lying between them. Germline V gene sequence: CDR1 MNHEY, CDR2 SMNVEV (reference sequence). The CDR3 has 15 residues. The DNA of the CDR3 is TGTGCCAGCAGAATAAAGGGGGGATCCGGACAGCCCCAGCATTTT. Amino acid sequence: CASRIKGGSGQPQHF.

The chain is built from TRBV6-1 and TRBJ2-7; no definite D call. The germline gives CDR1 MNHNS, CDR2 SASEGT. The CDR3 totals 13 residues. The germline V and J ends were trimmed by 6 bases and 4 bases, with 13 bases remaining between them. This chain's CDR3 is CASSPAGPYEQYF. DNA for the CDR3: TGTGCCAGCAGCCCCGCCGGGCCTTACGAGCAGTACTTC.

The chain recombines TRBV25-1 with TRBJ2-6, with D unclear. The V gene lost 5 bases and the J gene lost 0 bases, with 5 bases spanning the gap. The germline V gene has CDR1 MGHDK and CDR2 SYGVNS. This CDR3 comprises 14 residues. The CDR3 DNA is TGTGCCAGCAGTATGATCTCTGGGGCCAACGTCCTGACTTTC. This translates into CASSMISGANVLTF.

This clonotype was observed a single time. The V and J genes are TRBV2 and TRBJ2-1; no definite D call. CDR3 size: 11 residues. Looked up from germline, CDR1 is SNHLY and CDR2 is FYNNEI. V was trimmed by 5 bases and J by 7 bases, leaving 6 bases between them. The CDR3 sequence: CASSSPNEQFF. In DNA form, the CDR3 reads TGTGCCAGCAGTTCACCTAATGAGCAGTTCTTC. Combining the CDR3 with reference TRBV2 and TRBJ2-1 gives the whole variable domain EPEVTQTPSHQVTQMGQEVILRCVPISNHLYFYWYRQILGQKVEFLVSFYNNEISEKSEIFDDQFSVERPDGSNFTLKIRSTKLEDSAMYFCASSSPNEQFFGPGTRLTVL.

The chain carries TRBV20-1 and TRBJ2-5; 8 bases agree with TRBD1. The V segment lost 8 bases and the J segment 5 bases; nucleotides outside the gene matches: 13. Germline V gives CDR1 DFQATT, CDR2 SNEGSKA (reference sequence). The CDR3 has 14 residues. As DNA, the CDR3 is TGCAGTTGTCATGGGGCAGGGGGCGCTGAGACCCAGTACTTC. Translating it yields CSCHGAGGAETQYF.

The rearrangement joins TRBV7-8 to TRBJ2-7; TRBD2 might be the D (6 bases). The CDR3 has 15 amino acids. V lost 5 bases to trimming and J lost 2 bases, with 16 bases between them. Looked up from germline, CDR1 is SGHVS and CDR2 is FQNEAQ. The CDR3 DNA sequence: TGTGCCAGCAGCCATGGCGGGGTCGGGGCCTACGAGCAGTACTTC. This translates into CASSHGGVGAYEQYF. Together with reference TRBV7-8 and TRBJ2-7, the CDR3 gives the full variable domain: GAGVSQSPRYKVAKRGQDVALRCDPISGHVSLFWYQQALGQGPEFLTYFQNEAQLDKSGLPSDRFFAERPEGSVSTLKIQRTQQEDSAVYLCASSHGGVGAYEQYFGPGTRLTVT.

This sequence joins TRBV29-1 and TRBJ1-2; D is uncertain. Germline CDR1 SQVTM, CDR2 ANQGSEA. The CDR3 covers 10 residues. Trimming took 4 bases from V and 6 from J, leaving 6 bases between them. CDR3 DNA: TGCAGCGTTGCGAGGGATGGCTACACCTTC. Encoded protein: CSVARDGYTF.

The rearrangement joins TRBV29-1 to TRBJ1-1; no clear D gene. Between the trimmed V and J ends, which lost 3 bases and 4 bases, there was a span of 3 bases. In germline, CDR1 is SQVTM, CDR2 ANQGSEA. The CDR3 loop spans 10 amino acids. CDR3 protein: CSVEGTEAFF. DNA of the CDR3: TGCAGCGTTGAGGGCACTGAAGCTTTCTTT.

This chain connects TRBV29-1 to TRBJ1-2; TRBD1 agrees at 11 bases. V lost 7 bases to trimming and J lost 3 bases; unmatched junction nucleotides: 7. The CDR3 is 14 amino acids. Germline V gene sequence: CDR1 SQVTM, CDR2 ANQGSEA. The CDR3 bases are TGCAGCGGGACAGGGGGCGGGGGGGACTATGGCTACACCTTC. Protein sequence: CSGTGGGGDYGYTF.

This clonotype was detected once. The gene calls are TRBV7-8 and TRBJ2-3; TRBD1 is a possible D gene (6 bases). Germline CDR1 and CDR2: SGHVS and FQNEAQ. The CDR3 has 18 amino acids. The ends were cut back, 3 bases at V and 2 bases at J, with 21 bases in the middle. Here the CDR3 DNA reads TGTGCCAGCAGCTTCTGGGTAAGCAGGGGCCGGCACACAGATACGCAGTATTTT. It translates to CASSFWVSRGRHTDTQYF.

V usage is TRBV27 and J usage is TRBJ2-2, with 7 bases that match TRBD1. Germline-derived CDR1 and CDR2 are MNHEY and SMNVEV (reference sequence). This CDR3 spans 14 amino acids. V lost 9 bases to trimming and J lost 3 bases; unmatched junction nucleotides: 7. CDR3 residues: CASRRQGHTGELFF. CDR3 in DNA: TGTGCCAGTCGTCGACAGGGCCACACCGGGGAGCTGTTTTTT.

This clonotype came up once. The chain carries TRBV27 and TRBJ2-2, with D perhaps matching TRBD1 (5 bases). Germline V CDR1 and CDR2: MNHEY, SMNVEV (reference sequence). This CDR3 comprises 15 residues. Trimming cost V 5 bases and J 2 bases, with 12 bases left between them. In DNA, the CDR3 is TGTGCCAGCAGTCCAGGGTTTTTCAACACCGGGGAGCTGTTTTTT. Its protein is CASSPGFFNTGELFF.

The chain is built from TRBV7-6 and TRBJ1-5; tentative D call: TRBD1 (5 bases). The germline gives CDR1 SGHVS, CDR2 FNYEAQ. V was pared by 5 bases and J by 7 bases, with 15 bases between. The CDR3 covers 14 residues. The CDR3 DNA reads TGTGCCAGCAGCCTGGGGGGGAGGGGACAGCCCCAGCATTTT. It specifies CASSLGGRGQPQHF.

V gene TRBV30 combines with J gene TRBJ1-2; unclear D gene. The CDR3 is 13 amino acids. Germline V CDR1 and CDR2: GTSNPN, SVGIG (reference sequence). V was trimmed by 3 bases and J by 4 bases, leaving 12 bases between them. The CDR3 nucleotides are TGTGCCTGGAGCGGACGACTGGGCTATGGCTACACCTTC. This translates into CAWSGRLGYGYTF.

V gene TRBV27 combines with J gene TRBJ2-1; 7 positions agree with TRBD2. Germline CDR1 MNHEY, CDR2 SMNVEV (reference sequence). The CDR3 has 13 residues. Trimming at V came to 9 bases and at J to 7 bases, leaving 9 bases not matched to a gene. CDR3 nucleotides: TGTGCCAGTCAAACGGGGGGATTAAATGAGCAGTTCTTC. This gives the protein CASQTGGLNEQFF.

The V call is TRBV19, the J call TRBJ1-1; no clear D. Trimming pared 5 bases from V and 8 bases from J, leaving 12 bases between. The CDR3 is 12 residues long. In germline, CDR1 is LNHDA, CDR2 SQIVND (reference sequence). The CDR3 nucleotides are TGTGCCAGTAGTCCTCGGACGGCCGAAGCTTTCTTT. Encoded protein: CASSPRTAEAFF.

J is TRBJ2-1 and V is TRBV29-1; D not resolved. Germline-derived CDR1 and CDR2 are SQVTM and ANQGSEA. V dropped 2 bases and J dropped 5 bases, with 7 bases sitting between them. CDR3 length: 12 residues. The CDR3 DNA reads TGCAGCGTTGAAAGGAATGACAATGAGCAGTTCTTC. It encodes CSVERNDNEQFF.

J is TRBJ1-2 and V is TRBV30; the D gene is possibly TRBD1 (6 bases). Germline CDR1 is GTSNPN and CDR2 is SVGIG (reference sequence). V lost 4 bases and J 7 bases, leaving 19 bases between the germline ends. The length of the CDR3 is 14 residues. CDR3 DNA: TGTGCCTGGACCGAAACCCCAGGGGTTCGTGGCTACACCTTC. Residues: CAWTETPGVRGYTF.

The V gene is TRBV7-9, the J gene TRBJ2-1; D is unresolved. Germline-derived CDR1 and CDR2 are SEHNR and FQNEAQ (reference sequence). The CDR3 is 15 amino acids. V was cut by 6 bases and J by 0 bases, with 12 bases left in between. CDR3 sequence: CASSPNSSSYNEQFF. The CDR3 DNA follows: TGTGCCAGCAGTCCGAACAGTAGCTCCTACAATGAGCAGTTCTTC.

The gene calls are TRBV12-3 or TRBV12-4 and TRBJ2-6; 10 bases align to TRBD1. The CDR3 is 19 residues long. V gave up 7 bases and J gave up 0 bases; unmatched junction bases: 12. CDR3 sequence (DNA): TGTGCCAGCACCACTACACGACAGGGGGCCCACTCTGGGGCCAACGTCCTGACTTTC. This encodes CASTTTRQGAHSGANVLTF.

In this sample, this clonotype turned up once. This rearrangement joins TRBV4-2 to TRBJ1-5; perhaps TRBD1 as D (6 bases). Germline CDR1 and CDR2: LGHNA and YNFKEQ. Trimming removed 4 bases at V and 7 bases at J, with 14 bases between. There are 14 residues in the CDR3. CDR3 sequence: CASSPRGIGQPQHF. CDR3 DNA sequence: TGTGCCAGCAGCCCCAGGGGAATAGGGCAGCCCCAGCATTTT.

This chain uses TRBV11-2 with TRBJ2-7; perhaps TRBD2 as D (5 bases). V lost 1 base and J 3 bases, leaving 10 bases between the germline ends. There are 14 residues in the CDR3. Germline loops: CDR1 SGHAT, CDR2 FQNNGV. The CDR3 DNA is TGTGCCAGCAGCTTAGGAGGGATGAACTACGAGCAGTACGTC. Its translation is CASSLGGMNYEQYV.

This clonotype was picked up one time. This chain joins TRBV12-3 or TRBV12-4 and TRBJ1-2; 9 bases line up with TRBD1. V was pared by 8 bases and J by 7 bases, with 5 bases of the junction left unmatched. This CDR3 is built from 12 residues. The CDR3 spells CASEDRGAGYTF. In DNA, the CDR3 is TGTGCCAGCGAAGACAGGGGGGCTGGCTACACCTTC.

The gene calls are TRBV29-1 and TRBJ1-1, with no clear D. CDR1 is SQVTM and CDR2 is ANQGSEA in the germline V gene. The CDR3 is made up of 12 amino acids. V gave up 4 bases and J gave up 5 bases, with 11 bases separating them. CDR3 DNA sequence: TGCAGCGTTGGACCCCCCCGGACTGAAGCTTTCTTT. Its protein is CSVGPPRTEAFF.